This TCR beta chain was recovered during a study of cytomegalovirus exposure and HLA in healthy donors. Study findings and constraints: For presence/absence analyses, sequencing depth was assumed to be roughly uniform across donors. In an earlier analysis, about 87% or about 30%: the productive usage of most TCR beta V segments. A later analysis appeared to link common viral pathogens to several of the most significant clusters.

The PCR was carried out with 60 Vbeta primers and 13 Jbeta primers. The repertoire was sequenced with immunoSEQ multiplex PCR; TCRdb's copy has only in-frame clones and lacks some. This table has 85,000 to 100,000 clones, roughly four fifths appearing once. The CDR3 has 16 amino acids. J was trimmed by 5 bases and V by 5 bases; bases with no gene match: 8. Germline V lookup: CDR1 SGHTA, CDR2 FQGNSA. Among the donors, all were healthy bone marrow donors. As concerns this clone: The antigen is undetermined.

The material sequenced was PBMCs. This receptor was identified in a female donor in good health and CMV-seropositive. The chain carries TRBV7-2 and TRBJ2-3, with TRBD2 identical over 12 bases. The CDR3 here is CASSPRTSGTGDTQYF. CDR3 bases: TGTGCCAGCAGCCCTAGGACTAGCGGGACGGGAGATACGCAGTATTTT.